This T cell receptor (beta chain) was recorded in a study of Ad26.COV2.S vaccination and SARS-CoV-2 variants. Study at large: Ad26.COV2.S, an intramuscular injection, was given once or twice 56 days apart.

Regarding treatment: over 15 received Ad26.COV2.S at low or high dose, single or two shots; roughly five received placebo; per-sample allocation not given. At day 63 after the first vaccine or placebo injection, samples were drawn. An Ad26 vector expressing Wuhan-strain SARS-CoV-2 spike served as the vaccine. V lost 2 bases and J lost 2, with 7 bases in between. CDR1 MNHNS and CDR2 SASEGT come from the germline V gene. This CDR3 region has 14 residues. TCRdb keeps only in-frame clones here, not all; method: immunoSEQ multiplex PCR. Altogether about half a million clones are present, roughly nine tenths being singletons, with the ten largest covering roughly 1.7%.

This receptor was taken from a person between 18 and 60 years old who received the Ad26.COV2.S COVID-19 vaccine or a placebo. This specimen consisted of peripheral blood, obtained in a trial of Ad26.COV2.S vaccine versus placebo. The chain recombines TRBV6-1 with TRBJ1-5; possibly TRBD1 for D (5 bases). The CDR3: CASSELGGNQPQHF. The DNA for the CDR3 is TGTGCCAGCAGTGAATTGGGGGGCAATCAGCCCCAGCATTTT.